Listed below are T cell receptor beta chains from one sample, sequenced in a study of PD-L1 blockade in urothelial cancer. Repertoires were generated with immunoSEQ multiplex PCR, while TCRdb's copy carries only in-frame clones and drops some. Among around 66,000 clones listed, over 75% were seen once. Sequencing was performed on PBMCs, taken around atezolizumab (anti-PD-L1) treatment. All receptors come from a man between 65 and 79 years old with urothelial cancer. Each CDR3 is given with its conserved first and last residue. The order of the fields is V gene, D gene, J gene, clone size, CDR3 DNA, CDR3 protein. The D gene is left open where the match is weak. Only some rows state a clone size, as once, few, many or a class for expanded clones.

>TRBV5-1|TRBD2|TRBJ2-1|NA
TGCGCCAGCACCCCGGGACTAGAGGAGAACAATGAGCAGTTCTTC
CASTPGLEENNEQFF
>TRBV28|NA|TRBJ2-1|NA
TGTGCCAGCTTGGAGGGCCTTTACAATGAGCAGTTCTTC
CASLEGLYNEQFF
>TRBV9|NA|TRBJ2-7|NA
TGTGCCAGCAGCGTAGGGACATCCAAGGGCTACGAGCAGTACTTC
CASSVGTSKGYEQYF
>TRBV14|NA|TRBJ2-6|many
TGTGCCAGCAGCCAGGGTACGACCACAGTATCTGGGGCCAACGTCCTGACTTTC
CASSQGTTTVSGANVLTF
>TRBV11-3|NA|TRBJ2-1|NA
TGTGCCAGCAGCGGTTTTACACCCTCCTACAATGAGCAGTTCTTC
CASSGFTPSYNEQFF
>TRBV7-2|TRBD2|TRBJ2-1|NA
TGTGCCAGCAGCTTAGGTCCGGGGGGGTTTTCGAATGAGCAGTTCTTC
CASSLGPGGFSNEQFF
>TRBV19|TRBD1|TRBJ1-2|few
TGTGCCAGTAGCCTTGGGGACAGTGGCTACACCTTC
CASSLGDSGYTF
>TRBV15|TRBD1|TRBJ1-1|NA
TGTGCCACCAGCGAATACCGGGACAGGGGGGACACTGAAGCTTTCTTT
CATSEYRDRGDTEAFF
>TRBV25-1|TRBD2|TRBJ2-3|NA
TGTGCCAGCACACGGACTAGCGGGAGTGGTATAGATACGCAGTATTTT
CASTRTSGSGIDTQYF
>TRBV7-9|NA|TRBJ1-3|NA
TGTGCCAGCAGCTTAGGGGCAGCTGGAAACACCATATATTTT
CASSLGAAGNTIYF
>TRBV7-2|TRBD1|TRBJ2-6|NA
TGTGCCAGCAGGCCCGGGACAGGGGGCTCTGGGGCCAACGTCCTGACTTTC
CASRPGTGGSGANVLTF
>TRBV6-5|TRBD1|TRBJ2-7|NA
TGTGCCAGCAGTCCTCAGGGGGATGTTGACGAGCAGTACTTC
CASSPQGDVDEQYF
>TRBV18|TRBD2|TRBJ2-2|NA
TGTGCCAGCTCACCTATCCGGACTAGCAACACCGGGGAGCTGTTTTTT
CASSPIRTSNTGELFF
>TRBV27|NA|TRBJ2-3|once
TGTGCCAGCAGTCCCCAGACAGGATGGGGCATGGATACGCAGTATTTT
CASSPQTGWGMDTQYF
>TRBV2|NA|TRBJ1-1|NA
TGTGCCAGCAAAAATACGGGGGGGGTTATGAACACTGAAGCTTTCTTT
CASKNTGGVMNTEAFF
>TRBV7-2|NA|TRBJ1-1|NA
TGTGCCAGCAGCCAACTACTTTTGAACACTGAAGCTTTCTTT
CASSQLLLNTEAFF
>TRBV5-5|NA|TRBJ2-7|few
TGTGCCAGCAGCCCCCGTCGAGTTAGCTCCTACGAGCAGTACTTC
CASSPRRVSSYEQYF
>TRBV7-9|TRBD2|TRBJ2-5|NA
TGTGCCAGCAGCTTAAGACTAGCGGGCGTAGAGACCCAGTACTTC
CASSLRLAGVETQYF
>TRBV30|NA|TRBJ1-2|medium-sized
TGTGCCTGGAGTGTACGGCAGGGGTGGGGCTACACCTTC
CAWSVRQGWGYTF
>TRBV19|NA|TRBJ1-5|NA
TGTGCCAGTAGTATTCCATCGACAGGAAGCAATCAGCCCCAGCATTTT
CASSIPSTGSNQPQHF
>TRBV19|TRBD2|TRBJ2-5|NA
TGTGCCAGTAGTCAAAACCGACTAGCGGGCGAAGAGACCCAGTACTTC
CASSQNRLAGEETQYF
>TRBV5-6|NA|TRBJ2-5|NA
TGTGCCAGCAGCTTGGGGGGACTGGAAGAGACCCAGTACTTC
CASSLGGLEETQYF
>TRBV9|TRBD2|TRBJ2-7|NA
TGTGCCAGCAGCGTAACTAGCGCAACCTACGAGCAGTACTTC
CASSVTSATYEQYF
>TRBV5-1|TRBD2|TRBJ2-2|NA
TGCGCCACCTCCCCCGGGAGGGCCGACACCGGGGAGCTGTTTTTT
CATSPGRADTGELFF